This T cell receptor beta chain was sequenced during a study of patients and donors after allogeneic stem cell transplantation. Germline V lookup: CDR1 SGHRS, CDR2 YFSETQ. V was trimmed by 3 bases and J by 4 bases, leaving 10 bases between them. This CDR3 comprises 14 residues. TCRdb analysed the RT-PCR reads with MiXCR anew, one entry per CDR3 protein. The table shows about a million distinct CDR3 sequences, with more than 15% occurring only once. This clonotype was sampled from a human donor who was either an allogeneic HSCT recipient or a stem cell or donor lymphocyte infusion donor (not recorded which). It is not recorded whose cells these are; they may come from a transplant donor. The rearrangement links TRBV5-1 to TRBJ2-2; the D gene is possibly TRBD1 (6 bases). Sequencing input: blood, either unsorted or a sorted T cell fraction (not recorded which). CDR3 loop: CASSWTDFTGELFF. The CDR3 DNA sequence: TGCGCCAGCAGCTGGACAGACTTCACCGGGGAGCTGTTTTTT.